The entry below describes one T cell receptor (beta chain). Its specificity is not known. This entry comes from a study of human T cells and chemical hapten exposure. Study-wide background: Small discrepancies in pooled library volume mainly accounted for the varying TCR yields per sample.

Stated time point: pre-sensitization, week 0. The treatment: therapeutic diphenylcyclopropenone sensitization with weekly scalp DPC. From the RACE reads, TCRdb called clonotypes with MiXCR, one entry per CDR3 protein. The sample includes 190,000 or so distinct CDR3 sequences, under 35% of them seen just once. The CDR3 spans 14 residues. V gave up 8 bases and J gave up 8 bases, with 19 bases separating them. Germline V gene data show CDR1 as MDHEN and CDR2 as SYDVKM. Overall study findings and caveats: The study found expanded TCRs formed significantly more large CDR3 similarity clusters than controls.

The source is a woman in her twenties or thirties with alopecia areata. Some clones in this sample may be carry-over from other donors' samples. The rearrangement links TRBV28 to TRBJ1-5; D is possibly TRBD1 (6 bases). Sample: whole blood, taken in connection with sensitization to the hapten diphenylcyclopropenone (DPC). CDR3 nucleotides: TGTGCCAGCGGGGGTTGGGGGGCTGCGGAGCCCCAGCATTTT. Protein sequence: CASGGWGAAEPQHF.